Described below is a single T cell receptor (beta chain) sequence and its context. Its specificity is not known. The data belong to a study of T cells expressing NK-cell markers. About the study: It was from sorted CD3+CD56+NKG2C+, CD3+CD56+NKG2C- and CD3+CD56-NKG2C+ T cells that TCR beta repertoires came.

Regarding the study as a whole: The study did not resolve the HCMV specificity of expanded NKG2C+ T cell clones.

TCRdb re-called the 5' RACE reads; one entry per CDR3 protein, DNA not given. Recorded for this sample: 300,000 or so distinct CDR3 sequences. CDR3 length: 14 amino acids. The germline V gene has CDR1 SEHNR and CDR2 FQNEAQ (reference sequence). This chain joins TRBV7-9 and TRBJ2-1; TCRdb names TRBD2, which stays unverified in the absence of DNA. Material for sequencing was blood T cells: a sorted CD56 or NKG2C T cell subset, CD4+ or CD8+ T cells, or bulk PBMC T cells (not recorded which). The clonotype originates from a woman between 18 and 75 years old in good health. CDR3 loop: CASTERDWYNEQFF.